This T cell receptor beta chain was recovered during a study of monozygotic twins with inflammatory bowel disease. Broader study findings: Sharing of clonotypes with others was lower in IBD patients than in healthy twins, and this was especially so with disease activity.

The CDR3 totals 13 residues. Germline assignment: CDR1 SQVTM and CDR2 ANQGSEA. TCRdb re-called the 5' RACE reads and catalogs CDR3 proteins one per entry, DNA excluded. The repertoire shows just over 300,000 distinct CDR3 sequences; the top ten hold over 5.5%. A remark on this clonotype: The antigen remains undetermined.

The sequenced material came from blood. The V gene is TRBV29-1, the J gene TRBJ2-1; TCRdb lists TRBD1, though no DNA is available to test this call. The receptor comes from a human donor with ulcerative colitis or Crohn's disease, or a healthy co-twin of an affected twin (not recorded which). CDR3 in amino acids: CSAGTDLYNEQFF.